This section outlines one TCR beta chain sequence together with its context. Other DNA sequences from this sample encode an identical CDR3 as well. This entry comes from a study of blood T cell repertoires in COVID-19. About the study: Donors in the United States, Italy and Spain gave samples during acute or convalescent COVID-19. Nucleic acid was either cDNA or gDNA, and it came from T cells, B-cell-depleted T cells, or PBMCs.

Original analysis: From reference gene primer amplification, estimates of nucleated cell counts were derived. The protocol was immunoSEQ multiplex PCR, while the TCRdb copy is restricted to in-frame clones and leaves out a portion. V and J calls and clone size are those listed in that table; D and trimming were worked out from the DNA. The table records about 200,000 clones, about 80% of them present only once. In germline, CDR1 is SGHRS, CDR2 YFSETQ. Trimming pared 0 bases from V and 0 bases from J, leaving 6 bases between. This CDR3 contains 15 residues. The receptor comes from a human donor with acute or convalescent COVID-19. The donor label of this sample is uncertain. V is TRBV5-1 and J is TRBJ1-4, with unresolved D. The material sequenced was peripheral blood. CDR3 coding DNA: TGCGCCAGCAGCTTGGGGAGCGCAACTAATGAAAAACTGTTTTTT. Encoded protein: CASSLGSATNEKLFF.